The 2 T cell receptor beta chains reported below all come from one sample, sequenced in a study of T cell repertoires in cytomegalovirus infection. Antigen specificity for these receptors is unknown. TCRdb ran MiXCR on the reads and lists one entry per CDR3 protein. Here the sample spans 900,000 to 950,000 distinct CDR3 sequences, approximately 31% being singletons. The source material was cultured CD8+ T cells from PBMCs, sampled from culture after CMV antigen stimulation. The receptors derive from a human donor in good health (CMV status not recorded). Some clones in this sample may be carry-over from other donors' samples.

This clonotype was observed many times. The chain has TRBV27 and TRBJ1-1; D unresolved. The CDR3 is 15 amino acids. CDR1 is MNHEY and CDR2 is SMNVEV in the germline V gene (reference sequence). V lost 2 bases, J lost 4 bases, and 14 bases lay in between. The CDR3 DNA reads TGTGCCAGCAGTTTAGTGGGCGGGGAGAGCACTGAAGCTTTCTTT. It specifies CASSLVGGESTEAFF.

This clonotype appeared many times. The V and J genes are TRBV4-2 and TRBJ2-3; TRBD2 matches 14 bases. V was clipped by 1 base and J by 1 base; unmatched bases: 7. Germline CDR1 LGHNA, CDR2 YNFKEQ. CDR3 length equals 19 residues. CDR3 amino acids: CASSQVRTSGGQRTDTQYF. DNA for the CDR3: TGTGCCAGCAGCCAAGTTAGGACTAGCGGGGGGCAACGCACAGATACGCAGTATTTT.